The present T cell receptor beta chain was sequenced within a study of blood T cells in healthy people across ages. A J-beta primer mix and a sample-barcoded 5' primer were used in a second PCR of about 7 to 12 cycles. TCRdb reanalysed the 5' RACE reads using MiXCR and keeps one entry per CDR3 protein. This table holds around 990,000 distinct CDR3 sequences, roughly two fifths found once. V was shortened by 7 bases and J by 2 bases, with 13 bases between the two germline ends. This CDR3 contains 14 residues. Germline values: CDR1 SGHAT, CDR2 FQNNGV. The receptor was derived from a man aged 18 to 35 in good health. This chain joins TRBV11-2 and TRBJ2-3; unclear D gene. The source material was blood. CDR3 coding DNA: TGTGCCAGCAATTGGGGATCCGCCACAGATACGCAGTATTTT. This gives the protein CASNWGSATDTQYF.